This T cell receptor (beta chain) was documented in a study of T cells in Graves' hyperthyroidism and ophthalmopathy. Findings and caveats of the study: Most thyroid clonotypes expanded above 0.001 appeared in blood too. Ophthalmopathy, as predicted by the model, came a median about seven months after the prediction.

Comments on this clonotype: Its antigen is as yet unknown.

CDR1 is SGDLS, CDR2 YYNGEE, per germline. This CDR3 region has 16 residues. With 3 bases removed from V and 3 bases from J, the gap between germline ends came to 15 bases. RNA transcripts were the template for amplifying TCR beta CDR3 regions. A set of HTBI primers served as the primers for a first-round RT-PCR of the TCR CDR3. TCRdb reprocessed the multiplex PCR reads with MiXCR, giving one entry per CDR3 protein. The data show approximately 520,000 distinct CDR3 sequences, around 21% seen once. Graves' hyperthyroidism was deemed stable given no ophthalmopathy progression within 18 months. Newly diagnosed hyperthyroidism patients aged 18 to 65 years had disease lasting under 2 months.

This clonotype originated in a man younger than 35 with Graves' hyperthyroidism. The material sequenced was blood. V usage is TRBV9 and J usage is TRBJ2-2, with D perhaps matching TRBD2 (7 bases). The CDR3 bases are TGTGCCAGCAGCGACAGCGCGGGGGCGGACACCGGGGAGCTGTTTTTT. This codes for CASSDSAGADTGELFF.